This T cell receptor (beta chain) is drawn from a study of T cell responses to AZD1222 COVID-19 vaccine. Second-dose groups at about 4 or about 12 weeks were pooled. Points on this clone: Antigen unknown.

The method was immunoSEQ multiplex PCR; TCRdb's version includes in-frame clones alone and lacks a portion of them. The sample holds 83,000 or so clones, approximately 89% seen once. Study-wide findings and caveats: It was only 6 or 7 AZD1222 recipients who were seropositive at baseline. Clonal diversity may have been underestimated in mostly white British donors.

Germline CDR1 SGHNT, CDR2 YYREEE (reference sequence). The CDR3 extends over 15 amino acids. The trim removed 4 bases at V and 4 bases at J, leaving 9 bases unmatched. This sequence joins TRBV5-4 and TRBJ1-2; 8 bases map to TRBD1. The input for sequencing was peripheral blood, taken 28 days after the second AZD1222 dose. The TCR comes from an adult who received the AZD1222 COVID-19 vaccine. Written as DNA, the CDR3 is TGTGCCAGCAGCGTCCGGGACAGGATTTCCTATGGCTACACCTTC. Translated: CASSVRDRISYGYTF.